This T cell receptor beta chain was sequenced in a study of T cell changes during pregnancy in multiple sclerosis. CDR1 is SGHVS, CDR2 FQNEAQ, per germline. The CDR3 has 16 amino acids. Trimming took 3 bases from V and 7 from J; bases not matched to a gene: 7. Assay: immunoSEQ multiplex PCR; the TCRdb copy retains only in-frame clones and omits some. The sample records around 50,000 clones, 94% being singletons. This receptor was taken from a female donor with multiple sclerosis, enrolled in a pregnancy study. The V gene is TRBV7-8, the J gene TRBJ2-2; 11 nucleotides agree with TRBD2. Sequences were derived from CD8+ T cells from peripheral blood mononuclear cells, sampled in the first trimester of pregnancy. This chain's CDR3 is CASSFTSGSSIGELFF. The DNA for the CDR3 is TGTGCCAGCAGCTTTACTAGCGGGAGCTCGATCGGGGAGCTGTTTTTT.